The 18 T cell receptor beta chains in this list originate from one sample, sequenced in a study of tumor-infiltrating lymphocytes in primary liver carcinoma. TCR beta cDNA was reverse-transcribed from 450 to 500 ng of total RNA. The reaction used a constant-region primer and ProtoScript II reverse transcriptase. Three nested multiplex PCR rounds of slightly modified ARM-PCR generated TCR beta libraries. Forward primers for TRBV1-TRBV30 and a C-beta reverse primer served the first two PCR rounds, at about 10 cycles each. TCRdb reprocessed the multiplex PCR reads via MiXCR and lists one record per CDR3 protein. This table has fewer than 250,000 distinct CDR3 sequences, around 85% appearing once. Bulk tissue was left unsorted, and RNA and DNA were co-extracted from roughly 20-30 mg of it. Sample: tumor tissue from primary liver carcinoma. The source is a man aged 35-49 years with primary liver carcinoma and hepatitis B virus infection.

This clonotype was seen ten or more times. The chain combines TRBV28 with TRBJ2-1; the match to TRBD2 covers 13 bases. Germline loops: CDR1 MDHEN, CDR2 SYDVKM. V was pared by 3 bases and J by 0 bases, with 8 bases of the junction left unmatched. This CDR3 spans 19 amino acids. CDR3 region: CASSFAGLAGLSSYNEQFF. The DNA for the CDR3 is TGTGCCAGCAGTTTTGCGGGACTAGCGGGATTGAGCTCCTACAATGAGCAGTTCTTC.

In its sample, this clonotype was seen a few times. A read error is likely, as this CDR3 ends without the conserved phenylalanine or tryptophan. The CDR3 region is CASSLGVSNNEQFL. For the CDR3, the DNA is TGTGCCAGTAGCTTAGGGGTCAGCAACAATGAACAGTTCCTC. The rearrangement joins TRBV11-3 to TRBJ2-1; D might be TRBD1 (5 bases). Per germline, CDR1 SGHNT and CDR2 YENEEA. The CDR3 sequence is 14 residues long.

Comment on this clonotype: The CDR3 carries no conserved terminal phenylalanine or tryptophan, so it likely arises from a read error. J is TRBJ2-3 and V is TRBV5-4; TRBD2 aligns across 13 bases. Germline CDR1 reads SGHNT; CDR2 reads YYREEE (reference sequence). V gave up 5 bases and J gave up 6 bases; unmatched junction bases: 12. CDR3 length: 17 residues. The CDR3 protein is CASSPGTSGIAQDTQYL. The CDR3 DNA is TGTGCCAGCAGTCCGGGGACTAGCGGGATAGCTCAGGATACGCAGTATCTT.

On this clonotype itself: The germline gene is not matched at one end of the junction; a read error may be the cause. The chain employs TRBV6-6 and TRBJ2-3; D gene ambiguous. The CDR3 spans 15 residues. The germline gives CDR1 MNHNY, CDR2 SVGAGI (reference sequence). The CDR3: CASSYDAATTDTHYF. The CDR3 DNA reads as TGTGCCAGCAGTTACGATGCGGCAACCACAGATACGCATTATTTT.

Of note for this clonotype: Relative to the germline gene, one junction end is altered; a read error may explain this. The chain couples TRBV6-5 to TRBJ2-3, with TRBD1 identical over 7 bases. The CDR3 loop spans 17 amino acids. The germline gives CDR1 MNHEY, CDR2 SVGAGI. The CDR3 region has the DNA TGTGCCAGCAGTTCCGAGACGCCGGGACAGAGGGGAGATACACAGTATTTT. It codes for CASSSETPGQRGDTQYF.

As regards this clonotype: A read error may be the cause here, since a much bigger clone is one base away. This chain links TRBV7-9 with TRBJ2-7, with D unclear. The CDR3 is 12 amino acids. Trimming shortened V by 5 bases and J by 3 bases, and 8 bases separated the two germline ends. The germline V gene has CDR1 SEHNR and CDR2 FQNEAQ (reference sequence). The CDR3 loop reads CASSLTDYEQYF. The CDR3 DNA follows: TGTGCCAGCAGCCTCACTGACTACGAGCAGTACTTC. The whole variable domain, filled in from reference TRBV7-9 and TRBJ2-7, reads DTGVSQNPRHKITKRGQNVTFRCDPISEHNRLYWYRQTLGQGPEFLTYFQNEAQLEKSRLLSDRFSAERPKGSFSTLEIQRTEQGDSAMYLCASSLTDYEQYFGPGTRLTVT.

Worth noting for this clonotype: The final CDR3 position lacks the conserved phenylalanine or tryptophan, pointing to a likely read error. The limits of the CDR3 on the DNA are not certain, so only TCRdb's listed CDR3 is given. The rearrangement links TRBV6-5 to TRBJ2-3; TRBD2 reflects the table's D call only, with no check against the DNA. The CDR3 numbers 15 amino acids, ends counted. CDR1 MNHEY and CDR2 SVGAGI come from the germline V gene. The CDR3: CASNPGLVGTDTHYY.

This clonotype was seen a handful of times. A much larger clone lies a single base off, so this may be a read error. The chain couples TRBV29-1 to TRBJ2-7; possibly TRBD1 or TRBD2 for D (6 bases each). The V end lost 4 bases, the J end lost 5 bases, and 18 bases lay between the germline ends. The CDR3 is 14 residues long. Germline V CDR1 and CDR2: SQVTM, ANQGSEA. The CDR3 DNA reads TGCAGCGTTGCCCATTGGGGGGCCAACCACGAGCAGTACTTC. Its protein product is CSVAHWGANHEQYF.

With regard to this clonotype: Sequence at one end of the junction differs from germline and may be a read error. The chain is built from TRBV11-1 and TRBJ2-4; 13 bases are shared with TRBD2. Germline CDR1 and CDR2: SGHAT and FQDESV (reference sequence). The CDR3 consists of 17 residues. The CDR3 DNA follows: TGTGCCACCAGCTCTCTCGGGACTAGCGGGACCAAAAACATTCAGAACTTC. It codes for CATSSLGTSGTKNIQNF. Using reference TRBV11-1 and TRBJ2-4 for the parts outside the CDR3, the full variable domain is EAEVAQSPRYKITEKSQAVAFWCDPISGHATLYWYRQILGQGPELLVQFQDESVVDDSQLPKDRFSAERLKGVDSTLKIQPAELGDSAMYLCATSSLGTSGTKNIQNFGAGTRLSVL.

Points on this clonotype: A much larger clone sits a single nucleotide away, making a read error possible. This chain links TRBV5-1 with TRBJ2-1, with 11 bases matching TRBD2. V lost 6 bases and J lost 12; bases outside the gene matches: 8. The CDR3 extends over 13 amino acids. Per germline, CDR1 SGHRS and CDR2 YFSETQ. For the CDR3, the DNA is TGCGCCAGCAACGCGACTAGCGGGAAGGTGCAGTTCTTC. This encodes CASNATSGKVQFF.

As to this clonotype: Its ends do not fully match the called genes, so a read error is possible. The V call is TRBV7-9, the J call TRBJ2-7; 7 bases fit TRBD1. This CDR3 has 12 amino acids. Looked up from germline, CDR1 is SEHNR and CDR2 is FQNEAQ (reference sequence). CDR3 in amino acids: CTSSQGQSEQYF. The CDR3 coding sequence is TGTACCAGCAGCCAGGGACAGAGTGAGCAGTACTTC.

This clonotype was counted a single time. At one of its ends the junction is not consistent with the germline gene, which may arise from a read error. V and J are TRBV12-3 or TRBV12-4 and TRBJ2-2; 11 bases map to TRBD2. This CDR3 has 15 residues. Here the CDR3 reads CASALTSGKTWELFF. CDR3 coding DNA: TGTGCCAGCGCCCTGACTAGCGGGAAGACCTGGGAGTTGTTTTTT.

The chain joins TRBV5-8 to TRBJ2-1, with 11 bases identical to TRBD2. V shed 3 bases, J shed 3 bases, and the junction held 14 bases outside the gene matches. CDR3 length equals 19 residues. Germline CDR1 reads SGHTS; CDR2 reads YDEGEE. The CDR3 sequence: CASSSVGLAGGGYYNEQFF. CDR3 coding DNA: TGTGCCAGCAGCTCCGTCGGGCTAGCGGGAGGAGGGTACTACAATGAGCAGTTCTTC.

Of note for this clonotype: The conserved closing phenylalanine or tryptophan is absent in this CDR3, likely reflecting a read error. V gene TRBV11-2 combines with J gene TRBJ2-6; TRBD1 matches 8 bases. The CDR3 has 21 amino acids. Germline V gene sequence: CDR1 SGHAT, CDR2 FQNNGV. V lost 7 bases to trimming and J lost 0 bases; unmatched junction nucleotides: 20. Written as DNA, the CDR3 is TGTGCCAGCATCATGGAGGGAGACAGGGGCATTTCCCTCTCTGGGGCCAACGTCCTGACTTTA. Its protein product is CASIMEGDRGISLSGANVLTL.

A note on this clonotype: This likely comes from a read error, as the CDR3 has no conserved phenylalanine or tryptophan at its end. In nucleotides, the CDR3 is TGTGTCAGCAGCGCGGCAGGGGGTCAAGAGACCCAGTACATC. It is translated as CVSSAAGGQETQYI. V gene TRBV5-4 combines with J gene TRBJ2-5, with 7 bases lining up with TRBD1. The CDR3 consists of 14 residues. Germline CDR1 reads SGHNT; CDR2 reads YYREEE (reference sequence).

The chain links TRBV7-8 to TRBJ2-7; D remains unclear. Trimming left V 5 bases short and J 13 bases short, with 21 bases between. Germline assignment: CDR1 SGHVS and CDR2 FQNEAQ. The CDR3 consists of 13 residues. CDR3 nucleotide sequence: TGTGCCAGCAGCGCTCTCGGTTCTTACGATCATTACTTC. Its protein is CASSALGSYDHYF.

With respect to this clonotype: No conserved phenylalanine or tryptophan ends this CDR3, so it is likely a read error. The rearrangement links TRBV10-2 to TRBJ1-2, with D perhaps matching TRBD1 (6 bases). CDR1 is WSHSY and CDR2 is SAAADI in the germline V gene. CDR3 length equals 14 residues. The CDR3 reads CASSGQGMNYDYTL. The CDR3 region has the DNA TGCGCCAGCAGTGGGCAGGGGATGAACTATGACTACACCCTC.

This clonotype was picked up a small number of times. CDR3 amino acids: CASSLTASGRWGELFF. Here the CDR3 DNA reads TGTGCCAGCAGTCTCACGGCTAGTGGGAGATGGGGGGAGCTGTTTTTT. The chain recombines TRBV12-3 or TRBV12-4 with TRBJ2-2; TRBD2 might be the D (5 bases). Trimming pared 5 bases from V and 8 bases from J, leaving 21 bases between. The CDR3 is 16 residues long.